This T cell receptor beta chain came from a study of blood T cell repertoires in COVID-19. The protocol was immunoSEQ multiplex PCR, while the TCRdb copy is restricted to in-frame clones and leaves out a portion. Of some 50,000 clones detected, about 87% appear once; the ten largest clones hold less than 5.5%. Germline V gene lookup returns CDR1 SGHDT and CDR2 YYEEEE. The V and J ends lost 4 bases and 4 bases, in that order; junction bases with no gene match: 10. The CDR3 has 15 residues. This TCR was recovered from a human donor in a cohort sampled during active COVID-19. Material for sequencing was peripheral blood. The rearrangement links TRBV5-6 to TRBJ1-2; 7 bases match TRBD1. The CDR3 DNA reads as TGTGCCAGCAGCATGGGACAGTCGAACTTCTATGGCTACACCTTC. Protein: CASSMGQSNFYGYTF.